Listed here are 8 T cell receptor beta chains from one sample, sequenced in a study of shared T cell receptors in the human thymus (dated by TCRdb to the early 2020s). Receptor libraries were prepared by the immunoSEQ multiplex PCR assay. As stored in TCRdb, this immuneACCESS dataset retains in-frame rearrangements with V and J assigned. A fraction of the clones does not appear; measured against another copy, unresolved V genes explain less than half of the discrepancy, and the remainder lacks a known reason. In all, the sample holds about 660,000 clones, and roughly 90% of those were seen once. Around 0.0099% of the sample lies in the top ten. This same sample was also part of a study on human thymus T cells.

What was sequenced was thymocytes. These receptors were collected from a boy younger than two with a congenital heart defect. Donor details come from another sample of the same person, matched by shared clones.

V gene TRBV11-2 combines with J gene TRBJ2-5; 10 bases align to TRBD2. Germline assignment: CDR1 SGHAT and CDR2 FQNNGV. The CDR3 loop spans 15 amino acids. V was clipped by 3 bases and J by 5 bases; unmatched bases: 6. The CDR3 spells CASSFLAGVGETQYF. The CDR3 DNA sequence: TGTGCCAGCAGCTTCCTAGCGGGAGTTGGGGAGACCCAGTACTTC. Complete variable domain (other parts from reference TRBV11-2 and TRBJ2-5): EAGVAQSPRYKIIEKRQSVAFWCNPISGHATLYWYQQILGQGPKLLIQFQNNGVVDDSQLPKDRFSAERLKGVDSTLKIQPAKLEDSAVYLCASSFLAGVGETQYFGPGTRLLVL.

The V gene is TRBV7-6, the J gene TRBJ2-7; TRBD2 agrees at 12 bases. CDR3 length equals 13 residues. CDR1 is SGHVS and CDR2 is FNYEAQ in the germline V gene. Trimming took 10 bases from V and 2 from J; bases not matched to a gene: 3. The CDR3 loop is CATGLAGTYEQYF. The DNA for the CDR3 is TGTGCCACCGGACTAGCGGGAACCTACGAGCAGTACTTC.

The rearrangement uses TRBV13 and TRBJ2-1, with 9 bases aligning to TRBD2. CDR1 PRHDT and CDR2 FYEKMQ come from the germline V gene (reference sequence). The J segment lost 0 bases and the V segment lost 1 base, leaving 7 bases of the junction unmatched. There are 18 residues in the CDR3. The CDR3 sequence: CASSLVAGGPCSYNEQFF. The CDR3, as DNA: TGTGCCAGCAGCTTAGTCGCGGGAGGGCCCTGCTCCTACAATGAGCAGTTCTTC.

The chain has TRBV28 and TRBJ2-1; D is perhaps TRBD2 (6 bases). The CDR3 length is 13 residues. Germline V lookup: CDR1 MDHEN, CDR2 SYDVKM. V was trimmed by 3 bases and J by 15 bases, leaving 18 bases between them. The CDR3 nucleotides are TGTGCCAGCAGTTTTCCTGGGCCGGGGGATGGGTTCTTC. Amino acid sequence: CASSFPGPGDGFF.

This clone has only a few counts. The chain has TRBV10-1 and TRBJ1-4; D unclear. The V and J ends lost 4 bases and 7 bases respectively, with 10 bases between them. The CDR3 covers 13 residues. The germline V gene encodes CDR1 WNHNN and CDR2 SYGVQD (reference sequence). For the CDR3, the DNA is TGCGCCAGCAGTGGGGGAGTAGGTGAAAAACTGTTTTTT. It translates to CASSGGVGEKLFF.

This clone was counted a single time. The chain links TRBV27 to TRBJ2-7; 7 bases agree with TRBD1. V lost 5 bases to trimming and J lost 0 bases; unmatched junction nucleotides: 7. Germline CDR1 is MNHEY and CDR2 is SMNVEV (reference sequence). The CDR3 has 15 residues. The CDR3 here is CASSAPTGASYEQYF. The CDR3 coding sequence is TGTGCCAGCAGTGCTCCAACAGGGGCCTCCTACGAGCAGTACTTC.

The chain is built from TRBV29-1 and TRBJ2-3; TRBD2 might be the D (6 bases). With 4 bases removed from V and 1 base from J, the gap between germline ends came to 27 bases. The germline gives CDR1 SQVTM, CDR2 ANQGSEA. The CDR3 length is 19 residues. CDR3 sequence reads: CSVVPHMRDRVHRTDTQYF. CDR3 in DNA: TGCAGCGTTGTCCCCCACATGCGGGATCGAGTTCACCGCACAGATACGCAGTATTTT.

The chain couples TRBV27 to TRBJ2-7, with a weak D call TRBD1 (5 bases). V was pared by 8 bases and J by 1 base, with 15 bases between. This CDR3 is 14 amino acids long. Germline V lookup: CDR1 MNHEY, CDR2 SMNVEV (reference sequence). In DNA form, the CDR3 reads TGTGCCAGCCGTGTCGGACATACGTCCTACGAGCAGTACTTC. This encodes CASRVGHTSYEQYF.